This T cell receptor beta chain comes out of a study of blood T cells in healthy people across ages. A second PCR of about 7 to 12 cycles used a sample-barcoded 5' primer and a J-beta primer mix. Per-sample output comprised a minimum of 2.5 million paired-end reads containing CDR3. TCRdb recomputed calls from the 5' RACE reads with MiXCR, one row per CDR3 protein. This table holds 1,800,000 or so distinct CDR3 sequences, about two fifths found once. Each of the donors had 9 to 10 milliliters of peripheral blood drawn into EDTA-treated Vacutainer tubes. Trimming removed 1 base at V and 7 bases at J, with 12 bases between. This CDR3 is 15 amino acids long. Per germline, CDR1 SGDLS and CDR2 YYNGEE.

Sequenced: blood. The origin of this receptor is a human donor in good health. V usage is TRBV9 and J usage is TRBJ1-6, with a tentative D call TRBD1 (5 bases). The CDR3 protein is CASSVLGGTNSPLHF. CDR3 sequence (DNA): TGTGCCAGCAGCGTATTGGGAGGGACGAATTCACCCCTCCACTTT.